This T cell receptor (beta chain) was obtained from a study of cytomegalovirus exposure and HLA in healthy donors. Concerning this clone: The antigen is unknown.

The CDR3 extends over 14 amino acids. The germline CDR1 and CDR2 sequences are MDHEN and SYDVKM. V was clipped by 6 bases and J by 8 bases; unmatched bases: 9. The PCR made use of 60 Vbeta and 13 Jbeta primers. Assay used: immunoSEQ multiplex PCR; TCRdb lists only in-frame clones, some missing. The sample includes more than 90,000 clones, just under 70% seen only once; the top ten take roughly 2.8%. Study-level points and caveats: When presence/absence was analysed, sequencing depth was taken to be roughly uniform across donors. TCR beta V segments were, for the most part, productive about 87% or about 30% of the time in an earlier analysis. Later analysis identified a missense DCLRE1C variant that was linked to TCR beta V- and J-gene trimming. The study designated over 150 TCR beta chains cytomegalovirus-associated.

The chain links TRBV28 to TRBJ1-4; 7 nucleotides align to TRBD1. The receptor's source is a man aged 45-65 years in good health and CMV-seronegative. Sample: PBMCs. The CDR3 sequence is CASRSTGAGEKLFF. The CDR3 DNA reads TGTGCCAGCAGATCCACAGGGGCCGGCGAAAAACTGTTTTTT.